This T cell receptor beta chain was retrieved from a study of OX40 agonist ivuxolimab in advanced cancers. Study at large: Patients were infused with ivuxolimab every 2 weeks at 0.01 to 10 mg/kg. Regarding the study as a whole: Among the lowest peripheral clonal expansion occurred in 0.1-3.0 mg/kg partial responders.

In this sample, this clone turned up once. The antigen remains unidentified. Method: immunoSEQ multiplex PCR; TCRdb's copy keeps in-frame clones and lacks some. The table records roughly 77,000 clones, approximately 92% of them present only once. Germline V lookup: CDR1 MDHEN, CDR2 SYDVKM. Trimming cost V 10 bases and J 7 bases, with 17 bases left between them. CDR3 size: 12 residues. Sampled blood was obtained at baseline, cycle 4 day 1, and cycle 7 day 1. The chain joins TRBV28 to TRBJ2-7; possible D gene TRBD1, 7 bases. The sequence derives from an adult with an advanced solid tumor such as melanoma, head and neck, liver or kidney cancer. Material: CD4+ or CD8+ T cells sorted from blood, obtained in a trial of the OX40 agonist ivuxolimab. CDR3 in DNA: TGTGCCACCGAACAGGGGAGGAGGGAGCAGTACTTC. This sequence encodes CATEQGRREQYF.